A single sample gave rise to the 28 T cell receptor beta chains below, sequenced in a study of shared clonotypes between healthy human individuals (dated by TCRdb to 2020 to 2022). To prepare the library, the immunoSEQ multiplex PCR assay was applied. TCRdb holds this immuneACCESS table with in-frame rearrangements only. Some clones are missing; in checked studies, unresolved V genes explain under half, and the rest has no known cause. This sample comprises 2 million to 2.5 million clones, more than 85% of them detected only once. Approximately 0.36% of the sample lies in the top ten. Sequencing used naive CD4+ T cells from PBMCs. The cell subset or site tag for this specimen amounts to: CD45RA+ positively selected. These receptors all come from a man aged 18 to 30 in good health. Some clones in this sample may be carry-over from other donors' samples.

The chain has TRBV6-5 and TRBJ2-4; 11 nucleotides line up with TRBD2. The CDR3 length is 15 residues. Trimming cost V 7 bases and J 8 bases; bases outside gene matches: 10. Per the germline V gene, CDR1 is MNHEY and CDR2 is SVGAGI. The CDR3 DNA reads as TGTGCCAGCAAGTCACTAGCGGGAGTAGTGGACATTCAGTACTTC. Encoded protein: CASKSLAGVVDIQYF.

The rearrangement uses TRBV6-5 and TRBJ2-2; 10 nucleotides match TRBD2. CDR1 is MNHEY, CDR2 SVGAGI, per germline. CDR3 length: 16 residues. V shed 4 bases and J 2 bases; nucleotides not matched to a gene: 4. Here the CDR3 reads CASSSPSGGNTGELFF. CDR3 bases: TGTGCCAGCAGTTCCCCTAGCGGGGGAAACACCGGGGAGCTGTTTTTT.

The gene calls are TRBV6-1 and TRBJ2-7; no clear D. CDR3 length equals 18 residues. V was trimmed by 2 bases and J by 0 bases, leaving 20 bases between them. Germline CDR1 reads MNHNS; CDR2 reads SASEGT. The CDR3 region has the DNA TGTGCCAGCAGTGAATACCCCCCTACCGGGCCTAGCTCCTACGAGCAGTACTTC. It encodes CASSEYPPTGPSSYEQYF.

The rearrangement joins TRBV4-3 to TRBJ2-7; TRBD1 matches at 11 bases. V gave up 4 bases and J gave up 3 bases; unmatched junction bases: 8. The germline gives CDR1 LGHNA, CDR2 YSLEER. The CDR3 spans 16 residues. Here the CDR3 DNA reads TGCGCCAGCAGCCCGCTGTCGGGACAGGGGGACTACGAGCAGTACTTC. Encoded protein: CASSPLSGQGDYEQYF.

This CDR3 reads CASSLRQGARDTQYF. Written as DNA, the CDR3 is TGCGCCAGCAGCCTGAGGCAGGGGGCAAGGGATACGCAGTATTTT. This chain links TRBV5-1 with TRBJ2-3, with 8 bases lining up with TRBD1. The CDR3 is 15 amino acids. Germline V gene lookup returns CDR1 SGHRS and CDR2 YFSETQ. V lost 4 bases, J lost 6 bases, and 10 bases stayed unmatched. Full variable domain (remainder filled in from reference TRBV5-1 and TRBJ2-3): KAGVTQTPRYLIKTRGQQVTLSCSPISGHRSVSWYQQTPGQGLQFLFEYFSETQRNKGNFPGRFSGRQFSNSRSEMNVSTLELGDSALYLCASSLRQGARDTQYFGPGTRLTVL.

The V gene is TRBV2, the J gene TRBJ1-4; D possibly corresponds to TRBD1 (6 bases). V lost 3 bases, J lost 2 bases, and 13 bases lay in between. The CDR3 has 16 amino acids. In germline, CDR1 is SNHLY, CDR2 FYNNEI. In DNA form, the CDR3 reads TGTGCCAGCAGTGATCAGGGGAGGTCGACTAATGAAAAACTGTTTTTT. Translated: CASSDQGRSTNEKLFF.

This clone was picked up a small number of times. The rearrangement joins TRBV2 to TRBJ1-5; D gene ambiguous. The CDR3 extends over 14 amino acids. V shed 4 bases and J shed 7 bases, with 14 bases lying between them. CDR1 is SNHLY, CDR2 FYNNEI, per germline. The CDR3 DNA reads TGTGCCAGCAGTGCCCCTTTCTCAGGACAGCCCCAGCATTTT. It yields the protein CASSAPFSGQPQHF.

The chain links TRBV21-1 to TRBJ1-2. TRBV21-1 is a recognized pseudogene. The CDR3 length is 15 residues. This chain's CDR3 is CASSKRREGNRGYTF. CDR3 DNA: TGTGCCAGCAGCAAACGGCGGGAAGGAAATAGGGGCTACACCTTC.

The V and J genes are TRBV4-2 and TRBJ2-1; TRBD2 agrees at 8 bases. V dropped 2 bases and J dropped 4; count of bases not matched to a gene: 7. From germline, CDR1 is LGHNA and CDR2 YNFKEQ. The CDR3 length is 16 residues. The CDR3 sequence is CASSQLGTSVYNEQFF. In DNA, the CDR3 is TGTGCCAGCAGCCAACTCGGGACTAGTGTGTACAATGAGCAGTTCTTC.

This chain uses TRBV6-5 with TRBJ2-5, with 8 positions matching TRBD2. The V gene end was trimmed by 5 bases and the J gene end by 14 bases; junction bases not matched to a gene: 7. Germline CDR1 and CDR2: MNHEY and SVGAGI. The CDR3 length is 11 residues. CDR3 residues: CASSTGTSPYF. In nucleotides, the CDR3 is TGTGCCAGCAGTACCGGGACTAGTCCTTACTTC.

The J gene is TRBJ2-1, the V gene TRBV5-1; TRBD2 agrees at 10 bases. The germline CDR1 and CDR2 sequences are SGHRS and YFSETQ. The CDR3 consists of 16 residues. Trimming at V came to 4 bases and at J to 3 bases, leaving 7 bases not matched to a gene. CDR3 region: CASSKTSGLNYNEQFF. The CDR3 bases are TGCGCCAGCAGCAAGACTAGCGGGCTGAACTACAATGAGCAGTTCTTC.

J is TRBJ1-3 and V is TRBV18, with D tentatively TRBD1 (6 bases). Per the germline V gene, CDR1 is KGHSH and CDR2 is LQKENI. V dropped 3 bases and J dropped 4 bases, with 13 bases sitting between them. The CDR3 loop spans 15 amino acids. The CDR3 is CASSPQGQRGNTIYF. The CDR3 coding sequence is TGTGCCAGCTCACCCCAGGGGCAGCGGGGAAACACCATATATTTT.

The count of this clone is one. This rearrangement joins TRBV4-1 to TRBJ2-5; TRBD1 agrees at 7 bases. CDR1 and CDR2 from the germline V gene are MGHRA and YSYEKL. The CDR3 has 13 amino acids. J was trimmed by 7 bases and V by 1 base; bases with no gene match: 3. The CDR3 coding sequence is TGCGCCAGCAGCCAAGCGGGACAGTCGACCCAGTACTTC. As protein: CASSQAGQSTQYF.

The V call is TRBV19, the J call TRBJ1-1; TRBD1 aligns across 10 bases. Looked up from germline, CDR1 is LNHDA and CDR2 is SQIVND (reference sequence). Trimming cost V 3 bases and J 6 bases; bases outside gene matches: 10. CDR3 length: 16 amino acids. DNA of the CDR3: TGTGCCAGTAGTATTGCGACAGGGGGCGCGGGCGCTGAAGCTTTCTTT. Translated, it gives CASSIATGGAGAEAFF.

The V and J genes are TRBV6-6 and TRBJ2-3, with D perhaps matching TRBD2 (6 bases). In germline, CDR1 is MNHNY, CDR2 SVGAGI (reference sequence). V gave up 7 bases and J gave up 5 bases, with 13 bases separating them. The CDR3 extends over 13 amino acids. The CDR3 is CASTRERLDTQYF. The CDR3 DNA sequence: TGTGCCAGCACACGGGAGCGTCTAGATACGCAGTATTTT.

Turning to this clone: This specimen includes other DNA sequences encoding the same CDR3. The chain has TRBV7-2 and TRBJ1-4, with 9 bases that match TRBD1. Looked up from germline, CDR1 is SGHTA and CDR2 is FQGNSA. The CDR3 extends over 14 amino acids. Trimming removed 5 bases from V and 5 bases from J; junction bases left unmatched: 3. In DNA form, the CDR3 reads TGTGCCAGCAGCCTGACAGGGGGAAATGAAAAACTGTTTTTT. Translation gives CASSLTGGNEKLFF.

The chain links TRBV2 to TRBJ2-1; no definite D call. The V end was cut by 10 bases, the J end by 8 bases, with 21 bases between. Germline CDR1 and CDR2: SNHLY and FYNNEI. The CDR3 consists of 14 residues. This CDR3 is CATSPLVSGDEQFF. CDR3 sequence (DNA): TGTGCCACTTCCCCCTTGGTATCGGGCGATGAGCAGTTCTTC.

This chain uses TRBV19 with TRBJ2-6; D is unclear. CDR1 and CDR2 from the germline V gene are LNHDA and SQIVND (reference sequence). Trimming removed 7 bases at V and 2 bases at J, with 6 bases between. CDR3 size: 13 residues. CDR3 amino acids: CASTSTGANVLTF. The CDR3 region has the DNA TGTGCCAGTACCTCTACTGGGGCCAACGTCCTGACTTTC. Together with reference TRBV19 and TRBJ2-6, the CDR3 gives the full variable domain: DGGITQSPKYLFRKEGQNVTLSCEQNLNHDAMYWYRQDPGQGLRLIYYSQIVNDFQKGDIAEGYSVSREKKESFPLTVTSAQKNPTAFYLCASTSTGANVLTFGAGSRLTVL.

The chain combines TRBV10-3 with TRBJ2-7, with TRBD1 matching over 7 bases. This CDR3 has 15 residues. CDR1 and CDR2 (germline): ENHRY, SYGVKD. The J segment lost 0 bases and the V segment lost 3 bases, leaving 5 bases of the junction unmatched. The CDR3 region is CAISDVGQTSYEQYF. CDR3 coding DNA: TGTGCCATCAGTGATGTGGGACAGACCTCCTACGAGCAGTACTTC.

The chain is built from TRBV4-1 and TRBJ2-7; 9 nucleotides match TRBD1. The CDR3 runs 15 residues. The V gene end was trimmed by 0 bases and the J gene end by 5 bases; junction bases not matched to a gene: 5. Germline V gene lookup returns CDR1 MGHRA and CDR2 YSYEKL. CDR3 in DNA: TGCGCCAGCAGCCAAGACCACAGGGGGCTGAACGAGCAGTACTTC. Residues: CASSQDHRGLNEQYF.

V usage is TRBV10-3 and J usage is TRBJ2-2, with no clear D. The CDR3 length is 12 residues. Germline V gives CDR1 ENHRY, CDR2 SYGVKD. V lost 7 bases and J lost 4, with 7 bases in between. CDR3 in DNA: TGTGCCATCATTGTTAGCACCGGGGAGCTGTTTTTT. Amino acid sequence: CAIIVSTGELFF.

V gene TRBV4-2 combines with J gene TRBJ2-3, with 7 bases fitting TRBD2. This CDR3 spans 14 amino acids. Trimming removed 7 bases from V and 6 bases from J; junction bases left unmatched: 10. Germline-derived CDR1 and CDR2 are LGHNA and YNFKEQ. The CDR3 spells CASTRGLVYDTQYF. In DNA form, the CDR3 reads TGTGCCAGCACCAGAGGACTAGTCTATGATACGCAGTATTTT.

V is TRBV9 and J is TRBJ2-3; 9 bases match TRBD2. Looked up from germline, CDR1 is SGDLS and CDR2 is YYNGEE. The CDR3 contains 18 residues. The V and J ends lost 3 bases and 2 bases, in that order; junction bases with no gene match: 13. Here the CDR3 reads CASSAIAPGLASTDTQYF. The CDR3 DNA reads TGTGCCAGCAGCGCTATAGCCCCGGGACTAGCATCCACAGATACGCAGTATTTT.

The chain couples TRBV7-2 to TRBJ2-1; 11 bases map to TRBD1. V gave up 1 base and J gave up 7 bases; unmatched junction bases: 9. Germline assignment: CDR1 SGHTA and CDR2 FQGNSA. The CDR3 is made up of 17 amino acids. The CDR3 region is CASSLVGRTGGGNEQFF. The CDR3 DNA follows: TGTGCCAGCAGCTTAGTGGGACGGACAGGGGGCGGGAATGAGCAGTTCTTC.

This chain links TRBV28 with TRBJ1-2, with D tentatively TRBD1 (5 bases). The CDR3 totals 12 residues. Per germline, CDR1 MDHEN and CDR2 SYDVKM. With 7 bases removed from V and 4 bases from J, the gap between germline ends came to 10 bases. CDR3 sequence: CASNRPSYGYTF. In DNA, the CDR3 is TGTGCCAGCAACAGGCCCAGCTATGGCTACACCTTC.

V and J are TRBV28 and TRBJ2-1; 9 bases line up with TRBD2. CDR1 is MDHEN, CDR2 SYDVKM, per germline. This CDR3 has 15 amino acids. The ends lost 3 bases at V and 4 bases at J; junction bases unmatched: 4. CDR3 in DNA: TGTGCCAGCAGTTTCGCTAGCGGGGATTACAATGAGCAGTTCTTC. Translation: CASSFASGDYNEQFF.

The chain is built from TRBV5-1 and TRBJ1-1; no clear D gene. Germline-derived CDR1 and CDR2 are SGHRS and YFSETQ. V lost 4 bases and J 3 bases, leaving 16 bases between the germline ends. The CDR3 consists of 15 residues. CDR3 amino acids: CASSPSASGYTEAFF. The CDR3 DNA reads TGCGCCAGCAGCCCCTCGGCATCGGGGTACACTGAAGCTTTCTTT.

This chain joins TRBV5-1 and TRBJ2-5; 8 positions agree with TRBD1. The V and J ends lost 1 base and 5 bases, in that order; junction bases with no gene match: 7. Per germline, CDR1 SGHRS and CDR2 YFSETQ. The CDR3 runs to 15 residues. CDR3 bases: TGCGCCAGCAGCTTGCCGGGACAGGCAGGGGAGACCCAGTACTTC. Its translation is CASSLPGQAGETQYF.